Presented here are 18 T cell receptor beta chains from one specimen sequenced in a study of blood T cell repertoires in COVID-19. Clones were sequenced by immunoSEQ multiplex PCR, and TCRdb holds only the in-frame ones, with some missing. The table includes 220,000 or so clones, over 80% detected once. The specimen was PBMCs or T cells enriched from blood (not recorded which). The source of these receptors is a woman aged 40 to 55 who had recovered from COVID-19.

This clone has only one observation. The chain recombines TRBV19 with TRBJ1-5; 11 positions agree with TRBD1. V lost 0 bases to trimming and J lost 7 bases; unmatched junction nucleotides: 8. Germline V gene sequence: CDR1 LNHDA, CDR2 SQIVND (reference sequence). This CDR3 is built from 17 residues. CDR3 nucleotide sequence: TGTGCCAGTAGTATAGACGGACAGGGGGCCTTAAAGCAGCCCCAGCATTTT. It translates to CASSIDGQGALKQPQHF. Drawing the rest from reference TRBV19 and TRBJ1-5, the complete variable domain is DGGITQSPKYLFRKEGQNVTLSCEQNLNHDAMYWYRQDPGQGLRLIYYSQIVNDFQKGDIAEGYSVSREKKESFPLTVTSAQKNPTAFYLCASSIDGQGALKQPQHFGDGTRLSIL.

The chain couples TRBV7-8 to TRBJ1-4; TRBD1 matches 8 bases. The CDR3 sequence is 16 residues long. The ends lost 4 bases at V and 3 bases at J; junction bases unmatched: 7. CDR1 SGHVS and CDR2 FQNEAQ come from the germline V gene. The DNA of the CDR3 is TGTGCCAGCAGCTCATGGGGGACAGGATCTAATGAAAAACTGTTTTTT. Translation: CASSSWGTGSNEKLFF.

The rearrangement uses TRBV10-1 and TRBJ2-1; TRBD2 matches 8 bases. The germline gives CDR1 WNHNN, CDR2 SYGVQD (reference sequence). The V segment lost 4 bases and the J segment 7 bases; nucleotides outside the gene matches: 6. The CDR3 is 14 residues long. CDR3 loop: CASSGAGARNEQFF. The CDR3 coding sequence is TGCGCCAGCAGTGGAGCGGGAGCTCGGAATGAGCAGTTCTTC.

The gene calls are TRBV6-4 and TRBJ2-3; no firm D call. V dropped 2 bases and J dropped 0 bases, with 6 bases sitting between them. The CDR3 covers 14 residues. Germline-derived CDR1 and CDR2 are MRHNA and SNTAGT. The CDR3 region has the DNA TGTGCCAGCAGTGACCTACCTAGCACAGATACGCAGTATTTT. Its protein is CASSDLPSTDTQYF.

This clone was picked up one time. The genes are TRBV10-3 and TRBJ2-1; tentative D call: TRBD2 (5 bases). With 2 bases removed from V and 3 bases from J, the gap between germline ends came to 11 bases. The germline gives CDR1 ENHRY, CDR2 SYGVKD. CDR3 length equals 15 residues. CDR3 protein: CAISEGSSGYNEQFF. The CDR3 DNA reads TGTGCCATCAGTGAGGGGTCCAGCGGCTACAATGAGCAGTTCTTC.

V usage is TRBV21-1 and J usage is TRBJ2-2; the listed D gene, TRBD1, was not tested against the DNA. TRBV21-1 corresponds to a pseudogene. There are 16 residues in the CDR3. The CDR3 nucleotides are TGTGCCAGCAGCAAAAGGGGGAGAGGGGACACCGGGGAGCTGTTTTTT. Encoded protein: CASSKRGRGDTGELFF.

The chain couples TRBV5-1 to TRBJ1-1; 9 bases are a match to TRBD1. V was pared by 5 bases and J by 4 bases, with 12 bases of the junction left unmatched. Germline lookup yields CDR1 SGHRS and CDR2 YFSETQ. This CDR3 region has 16 residues. The CDR3 sequence is CASSQGQGGFFTEAFF. The CDR3 DNA sequence: TGCGCCAGCAGTCAGGGACAGGGTGGTTTCTTCACTGAAGCTTTCTTT. The full variable domain, its missing parts supplied by reference TRBV5-1 and TRBJ1-1, is KAGVTQTPRYLIKTRGQQVTLSCSPISGHRSVSWYQQTPGQGLQFLFEYFSETQRNKGNFPGRFSGRQFSNSRSEMNVSTLELGDSALYLCASSQGQGGFFTEAFFGQGTRLTVV.

The gene calls are TRBV21-1 and TRBJ2-7; the DNA was not used to check the table's D call, TRBD2. TRBV21-1 is tagged as a pseudogene. The CDR3 has 15 amino acids. DNA for the CDR3: TGTGCCAGCACCTCGACTAGATTAAGCCCCCACGAGCAGTACGTC. Its translation: CASTSTRLSPHEQYV.

As DNA, the CDR3 is TGTGCCAGCAGTTACAGGGCAGGGGCTAACTATGGCTACACCTTC. Protein sequence: CASSYRAGANYGYTF. The chain is built from TRBV6-5 and TRBJ1-2, with a tentative D call TRBD1 (6 bases). The germline gives CDR1 MNHEY, CDR2 SVGAGI. The CDR3 runs 15 residues. Trimming pared 2 bases from V and 0 bases from J, leaving 10 bases between.

The chain uses TRBV19 and TRBJ2-3; weak D call: TRBD1 (6 bases). The germline V and J ends were trimmed by 2 bases and 3 bases, with 15 bases remaining between them. Germline assignment: CDR1 LNHDA and CDR2 SQIVND (reference sequence). CDR3 length equals 16 residues. This CDR3 reads CASSIRGSGVTDTQYF. CDR3 nucleotides: TGTGCCAGTAGTATAAGGGGGAGTGGGGTTACAGATACGCAGTATTTT.

J is TRBJ2-5 and V is TRBV7-9, with D perhaps matching TRBD1 (6 bases). CDR1 is SEHNR, CDR2 FQNEAQ, per germline (reference sequence). The V gene lost 5 bases and the J gene lost 3 bases, with 10 bases spanning the gap. The CDR3 runs 13 residues. The DNA of the CDR3 is TGTGCCAGCAGCAATGCAGGGGAAGAGACCCAGTACTTC. Amino acids: CASSNAGEETQYF.

The rearrangement uses TRBV2 and TRBJ2-2, with 8 bases fitting TRBD2. The V gene end was trimmed by 8 bases and the J gene end by 4 bases; junction bases not matched to a gene: 9. The CDR3 loop spans 15 amino acids. Germline V gives CDR1 SNHLY, CDR2 FYNNEI. CDR3 amino acids: CASSGAGDGTGELFF. Here the CDR3 DNA reads TGTGCCAGCTCCGGAGCGGGAGATGGCACCGGGGAGCTGTTTTTT.

The gene calls are TRBV9 and TRBJ2-7; 8 positions agree with TRBD1. V was clipped by 2 bases and J by 2 bases; unmatched bases: 6. The CDR3 is 15 amino acids. CDR1 SGDLS and CDR2 YYNGEE come from the germline V gene. CDR3 DNA: TGTGCCAGCAGCGTCCGGACAGGGAATGCCTACGAGCAGTACTTC. It is translated as CASSVRTGNAYEQYF.

The chain is built from TRBV27 and TRBJ1-6, with D hard to call. Deletions cut 2 bases from V and 10 bases from J, with 9 bases between. Germline V gene lookup returns CDR1 MNHEY and CDR2 SMNVEV (reference sequence). The CDR3 sequence is 13 residues long. This CDR3 is CASSLSARSPLHF. Here the CDR3 DNA reads TGTGCCAGCAGTTTAAGTGCTAGGTCACCCCTCCACTTT.

This clone turned up a few times. The chain links TRBV24-1 to TRBJ2-6; 7 bases are a match to TRBD2. This CDR3 contains 19 residues. V lost 3 bases and J lost 4; bases outside the gene matches: 14. The V gene's germline CDR1 is KGHDR and CDR2 SFDVKD. The CDR3 nucleotides read TGTGCCACCAGTGATGGAGCCCGGGCCCGGGGAGGGGGGGCCAACGTCCTGACTTTC. Its translation is CATSDGARARGGGANVLTF.

The V gene is TRBV4-1, the J gene TRBJ2-7; D gene ambiguous. This CDR3 has 13 residues. With 1 base removed from V and 3 bases from J, the gap between germline ends came to 7 bases. Germline V CDR1 and CDR2: MGHRA, YSYEKL. In DNA, the CDR3 is TGCGCCAGCAGCCAAGGTCTCAGCTACGAGCAGTACTTC. It yields the protein CASSQGLSYEQYF.

This clone was counted between two and nine times. The chain recombines TRBV27 with TRBJ1-1, with 8 bases matching TRBD1. Trimming cost V 5 bases and J 4 bases; bases outside gene matches: 9. CDR1 is MNHEY, CDR2 SMNVEV, per germline (reference sequence). There are 15 residues in the CDR3. The CDR3 DNA reads TGTGCCAGCAGTCCCCGTGGACAGGGAGGCACTGAAGCTTTCTTT. Translated: CASSPRGQGGTEAFF.

The chain joins TRBV28 to TRBJ2-3; perhaps TRBD1 as D (6 bases). The CDR3 runs to 14 residues. Trimming left V 4 bases short and J 1 base short, with 9 bases between. The germline CDR1 and CDR2 sequences are MDHEN and SYDVKM. The CDR3 here is CASSSRTGTDTQYF. The CDR3 region has the DNA TGTGCCAGCAGTTCGCGGACAGGCACAGATACGCAGTATTTT.